Sequencing of this TCR beta chain was carried out in a study of blood T cell repertoires in COVID-19. Study in general: COVID-19 samples, acute and convalescent, were from the United States, Italy and Spain. PBMCs, B-cell-depleted T cells, or T cells were the source of the cDNA or gDNA that made up the material.

In the source study's methods: Reference gene primer amplification gave estimated nucleated cell counts. Generated by immunoSEQ multiplex PCR, the TCRdb table keeps only in-frame clones and is missing some. V and J calls and clone size follow that table, whereas D and trimming were derived from the DNA. This table holds under 300,000 clones, 84% found once. V was clipped by 4 bases and J by 0 bases, with 14 bases between them. Germline assignment: CDR1 SGHRS and CDR2 YFSETQ. The CDR3 has 15 amino acids. The origin of this receptor is a woman aged 40 to 50 who had recovered from COVID-19. Sequencing was performed on peripheral blood. This chain uses TRBV5-1 with TRBJ2-7; D is perhaps TRBD1 (7 bases). CDR3 residues: CASSQGGVSSYEQYF. In DNA form, the CDR3 reads TGCGCCAGCAGCCAGGGGGGCGTGAGCTCCTACGAGCAGTACTTC.